This TCR beta chain was sequenced in a study of identical twins. The germline gives CDR1 MNHEY, CDR2 SVGEGT. The CDR3 is 14 amino acids. Trimming at V came to 6 bases and at J to 3 bases, leaving 8 bases not matched to a gene. TCRdb ran MiXCR on the 5' RACE reads and lists one entry per CDR3 protein. The data show 650,000 to 750,000 distinct CDR3 sequences, around 20% seen once. This clonotype appeared a few times. The antigen is not known. General study findings and limits: Memory repertoires lacked the insertion deficit that abundant cord blood beta clonotypes showed. Where out-of-frame alpha sequences were twin-shared, they showed excess low generation probability.

The same sample was also used in a study of T cells expressing NK-cell markers. As reported in that work: Seven HCMV-seropositive donors and one seronegative donor made up the eight sequenced donors. In four donors, these clonotypes also led the CD3+CD56-NKG2C+ fraction.

The chain carries TRBV6-2 or TRBV6-3 and TRBJ2-7; 7 nucleotides align to TRBD1. This TCR came from a woman aged 18-35 years in good health. The sequenced material came from PBMCs. The CDR3 loop is CASRNTGQLYEQYF. The CDR3, as DNA: TGTGCCAGCAGAAACACGGGACAGCTCTACGAGCAGTACTTC.